Below, 3 T cell receptor beta chains from the same sample are listed, as sequenced in a study of cytomegalovirus exposure and HLA in healthy donors. The primer mix had 60 Vbeta and 13 Jbeta primers. Using immunoSEQ multiplex PCR, the repertoire was profiled, and TCRdb retains in-frame clones only, with some absent. This table has around 100,000 clones, approximately 80% appearing once. The source material was PBMCs. The receptor source for this set is a man under 40 in good health and CMV-seropositive.

The V gene is TRBV4-1, the J gene TRBJ2-3, with TRBD1 identical over 8 bases. In germline, CDR1 is MGHRA, CDR2 YSYEKL. The CDR3 consists of 16 residues. The V and J ends lost 0 bases and 6 bases, in that order; junction bases with no gene match: 8. The CDR3 protein is CASSQDDRGAWDTQYF. The DNA for the CDR3 is TGCGCCAGCAGCCAAGACGACAGGGGCGCATGGGATACGCAGTATTTT.

This clone was detected once. An end of the junction does not agree with germline; a read error may underlie this. The chain has TRBV7-9 and TRBJ2-7; possibly TRBD2 for D (6 bases). This CDR3 is 15 amino acids long. Germline lookup yields CDR1 SEHNR and CDR2 FQNEAQ (reference sequence). The CDR3 region is CSSSPPGEDSYEQYF. The CDR3 nucleotides are TGTTCCAGCAGCCCACCTGGGGAGGACTCTTACGAGCAGTACTTC. Combining the CDR3 with reference TRBV7-9 and TRBJ2-7 gives the whole variable domain DTGVSQNPRHKITKRGQNVTFRCDPISEHNRLYWYRQTLGQGPEFLTYFQNEAQLEKSRLLSDRFSAERPKGSFSTLEIQRTEQGDSAMYLCSSSPPGEDSYEQYFGPGTRLTVT.

The V and J genes are TRBV15 and TRBJ1-4; D unresolved. With 0 bases removed from V and 8 bases from J, the gap between germline ends came to 19 bases. CDR1 and CDR2 from the germline V gene are LNHNV and YYDKDF (reference sequence). The CDR3 is 17 residues long. CDR3 sequence: CATSRDIGEALGEKLFF. The CDR3 nucleotides are TGTGCCACCAGCAGAGATATTGGGGAGGCCCTGGGGGAAAAACTGTTTTTT.